This entry lists 5 T cell receptor beta chains sequenced from one sample in a study of vaccination and CD4 T cells after COVID-19. Once obtained from cultured CD4+ T cells, the DNA was sequenced using the Oncomine TCR Beta short-read assay. In TCRdb, the PCR reads were re-called with MiXCR into one record per CDR3 protein. The sample shows 15,000 to 20,000 distinct CDR3 sequences, roughly 62% of them seen only once. The antigens of these receptors remain unknown. Treatment reported: roughly 11-day PBMC culture with coronavirus spike peptide pools or control peptides (ViraFEST assay). Sequencing was performed on CD4+ T cells from blood, cultured in vitro, taken after SARS-CoV-2 vaccination. These receptors all come from a human donor who had recovered from COVID-19.

The chain joins TRBV20-1 to TRBJ2-7, with a weak D call TRBD1 (5 bases). CDR1 is DFQATT and CDR2 is SNEGSKA in the germline V gene (reference sequence). The V end was cut by 3 bases, the J end by 5 bases, with 20 bases between. This CDR3 region has 15 residues. In nucleotides, the CDR3 is TGCAGTGCTAGGACTGCGGCAGGGAATACAAACGAGCAGTACTTC. This gives the protein CSARTAAGNTNEQYF.

V usage is TRBV20-1 and J usage is TRBJ2-1; 13 bases map to TRBD2. J gave up 6 bases and V 3 bases, and 5 bases lay outside the gene matches. The CDR3 consists of 15 residues. Germline loops: CDR1 DFQATT, CDR2 SNEGSKA (reference sequence). CDR3 region: CSASGRLAGGNEQFF. In DNA form, the CDR3 reads TGCAGTGCTAGCGGGAGACTAGCGGGGGGCAATGAGCAGTTCTTC.

There are a few counts of this clonotype. The chain recombines TRBV15 with TRBJ2-7; either TRBD1 or TRBD2 may supply D (5 bases each). V shed 1 base and J shed 3 bases, with 10 bases lying between them. In germline, CDR1 is LNHNV, CDR2 YYDKDF (reference sequence). The CDR3 is 14 amino acids. This chain's CDR3 is CATSRAGTVYEQYF. For the CDR3, the DNA is TGTGCCACCAGCAGAGCCGGGACGGTCTACGAGCAGTACTTC.

The rearrangement links TRBV7-2 to TRBJ1-4, with no clear D. CDR1 is SGHTA, CDR2 FQGNSA, per germline. Trimming removed 7 bases at V and 12 bases at J, with 15 bases between. The CDR3 sequence is 12 residues long. This CDR3 reads CASTIREGQLFF. The CDR3 nucleotides are TGTGCCAGCACCATTAGGGAGGGCCAACTGTTTTTT.

V and J are TRBV12-3 or TRBV12-4 and TRBJ1-2; a weak D match, TRBD1 (5 bases). This CDR3 has 12 residues. Trimming took 3 bases from V and 8 from J, leaving 10 bases between them. This CDR3 reads CASSLQGEGYTF. The CDR3 DNA follows: TGTGCCAGCAGTTTGCAGGGAGAGGGCTACACCTTC.